These 3 T cell receptor beta chains were sequenced from one sample in a study of neurological immune-mediated disorders. TCRdb re-derived calls from the 5' RACE reads in MiXCR, one entry per CDR3 protein. The sample contains roughly 22,000 distinct CDR3 sequences, around 6.2% of which appear only once. Material: CD8+ T cells from blood. All receptors derive from a man aged 18-30 years in good health.

This clonotype was counted many times. The chain couples TRBV12-3 or TRBV12-4 to TRBJ2-1; D gene ambiguous. Trimming left V 4 bases short and J 12 bases short, with 13 bases between. The CDR3 is 12 residues long. CDR3 residues: CASSSGRKGQFF. The CDR3 DNA reads TGTGCCAGCAGTTCCGGGCGAAAAGGGCAGTTCTTC.

The sample holds many counts of this clonotype. The chain links TRBV6-2 or TRBV6-3 to TRBJ2-7; TRBD2 matches at 8 bases. V lost 7 bases, J lost 4 bases, and 24 bases stayed unmatched. Germline CDR1 MNHEY, CDR2 SVGEGT. The CDR3 spans 19 residues. The CDR3 DNA reads as TGTGCCAGCACCCGGGTAGCGGGACCACGCATTACGACCCCGTACGAGCAGTACTTC. This encodes CASTRVAGPRITTPYEQYF.

This clonotype was seen at least ten times. The V gene is TRBV10-3, the J gene TRBJ1-1, with 7 nucleotides matching TRBD1. The CDR3 sequence is 13 residues long. The germline gives CDR1 ENHRY, CDR2 SYGVKD. V shed 3 bases, J shed 6 bases, and the junction held 4 bases outside the gene matches. CDR3 nucleotides: TGTGCCATCAGTGAACAGGGGATCCCTGAAGCTTTCTTT. This translates into CAISEQGIPEAFF.